The 29 T cell receptor beta chains below all came from one sample that was sequenced in a study of shared clonotypes between healthy human individuals. The method was immunoSEQ multiplex PCR; TCRdb's version includes in-frame clones alone and lacks a portion of them. The data contain roughly 2.2 million clones, less than 95% of them singletons. Sequenced material: naive CD4+ T cells from PBMCs. As for subset: CD45RA+ positively selected. These receptors came from a man between 18 and 35 years old in good health. Some clones in this sample may be carry-over from other donors' samples.

Regarding this clone: This sample includes further DNA sequences coding for the same CDR3. This chain joins TRBV28 and TRBJ1-5; maybe TRBD1 (6 bases). The CDR3 has 14 amino acids. In germline, CDR1 is MDHEN, CDR2 SYDVKM. Trimming stripped 6 bases from V and 1 base from J, with 10 bases between. As DNA, the CDR3 is TGTGCCAGCAGGGGAGGGGGAAGCAATCAGCCCCAGCATTTT. This sequence encodes CASRGGGSNQPQHF.

This clone was recorded only once. The chain has TRBV2 and TRBJ2-3, with TRBD2 as a possible D gene (5 bases). The CDR3 spans 15 residues. The germline gives CDR1 SNHLY, CDR2 FYNNEI. Trimming pared 6 bases from V and 2 bases from J, leaving 15 bases between. Here the CDR3 reads CASSLTTRATDTQYF. The CDR3 DNA sequence: TGTGCCAGCAGCCTCACTACTAGGGCCACAGATACGCAGTATTTT.

This clone occurred a few times. V gene TRBV30 combines with J gene TRBJ1-5; D remains unclear. Trimming took 2 bases from V and 7 from J, leaving 12 bases between them. The CDR3 runs 13 residues. Germline lookup yields CDR1 GTSNPN and CDR2 SVGIG (reference sequence). Here the CDR3 reads CAWSPFRWQPQHF. In DNA form, the CDR3 reads TGTGCCTGGAGTCCCTTTCGGTGGCAGCCCCAGCATTTT.

This clone was picked up a small number of times. The same CDR3 is also encoded by other DNA sequences in this sample. J is TRBJ2-2 and V is TRBV19, with D perhaps TRBD2 (5 bases). V shed 3 bases and J shed 5 bases, with 13 bases lying between them. CDR3 length: 15 residues. Germline values: CDR1 LNHDA, CDR2 SQIVND (reference sequence). The CDR3 here is CASSIWGEGTGELFF. The CDR3 bases are TGTGCCAGTAGTATCTGGGGAGAAGGGACCGGGGAGCTGTTTTTT.

The chain employs TRBV7-9 and TRBJ1-1; 8 bases agree with TRBD1. With V trimmed by 5 bases and J by 6 bases, 5 bases remained unmatched. There are 13 residues in the CDR3. Germline values: CDR1 SEHNR, CDR2 FQNEAQ (reference sequence). CDR3 coding DNA: TGTGCCAGCAGCCCTACAGGGGGGTCTGAAGCTTTCTTT. Encoded protein: CASSPTGGSEAFF.

The gene calls are TRBV27 and TRBJ2-2; TRBD1 might be the D (5 bases). Germline V gene data show CDR1 as MNHEY and CDR2 as SMNVEV (reference sequence). The CDR3 spans 15 residues. The ends were cut back, 4 bases at V and 0 bases at J, with 9 bases in the middle. The CDR3 sequence is CASSSTATNTGELFF. For the CDR3, the DNA is TGTGCCAGCAGTTCGACAGCGACGAACACCGGGGAGCTGTTTTTT.

This rearrangement joins TRBV15 to TRBJ1-2; D uncertain. This CDR3 has 14 residues. Trimming shortened V by 5 bases and J by 0 bases, and 10 bases separated the two germline ends. Germline lookup yields CDR1 LNHNV and CDR2 YYDKDF (reference sequence). The CDR3 DNA reads as TGTGCCACCAGCGGCCGTTGGTCTAACTATGGCTACACCTTC. Its translation is CATSGRWSNYGYTF.

The chain has TRBV27 and TRBJ2-4; tentative D call: TRBD1 (6 bases). This CDR3 has 16 residues. The germline gives CDR1 MNHEY, CDR2 SMNVEV (reference sequence). V was clipped by 5 bases and J by 0 bases, with 14 bases between them. This CDR3 is CASSERTAIAKNIQYF. CDR3 DNA sequence: TGTGCCAGCAGTGAACGGACAGCAATAGCCAAAAACATTCAGTACTTC.

Note on this clone: Other DNA sequences in this sample translate to the same CDR3. This chain uses TRBV29-1 with TRBJ2-7, with TRBD1 as a possible D gene (6 bases). CDR1 is SQVTM, CDR2 ANQGSEA, per germline. This CDR3 region has 11 residues. V gave up 6 bases and J gave up 2 bases, with 8 bases separating them. The CDR3 is CSVGQTYEQYF. The CDR3 nucleotides read TGCAGCGTAGGACAGACCTACGAGCAGTACTTC.

V and J are TRBV5-4 and TRBJ1-5; D is unclear. This CDR3 contains 15 residues. Trimming pared 6 bases from V and 6 bases from J, leaving 19 bases between. The V gene's germline CDR1 is SGHNT and CDR2 YYREEE (reference sequence). CDR3 DNA: TGTGCCAGCACCGACCGACGGAAGGACGGTCAGCCCCAGCATTTT. It is translated as CASTDRRKDGQPQHF.

V usage is TRBV9 and J usage is TRBJ2-7; D tentatively fits TRBD1 or TRBD2 (5 bases each). Germline V gene lookup returns CDR1 SGDLS and CDR2 YYNGEE. V shed 0 bases and J shed 3 bases, with 16 bases lying between them. This CDR3 contains 16 residues. CDR3 loop: CASSVGGVGAYYEQYF. The CDR3 DNA reads TGTGCCAGCAGCGTAGGAGGGGTAGGGGCCTACTACGAGCAGTACTTC.

This clone was recorded once. The chain recombines TRBV7-9 with TRBJ1-1, with TRBD1 matching 7 bases. This CDR3 has 15 residues. With V trimmed by 5 bases and J by 1 base, 7 bases remained unmatched. CDR1 is SEHNR, CDR2 FQNEAQ, per germline (reference sequence). CDR3 loop: CASSAPGQRNTEAFF. The DNA of the CDR3 is TGTGCCAGCAGCGCCCCGGGACAGAGGAACACTGAAGCTTTCTTT.

This sequence joins TRBV11-2 and TRBJ1-4; a weak D match, TRBD1 (6 bases). V lost 4 bases and J lost 5, with 14 bases in between. Germline V lookup: CDR1 SGHAT, CDR2 FQNNGV. The CDR3 loop spans 15 amino acids. Here the CDR3 reads CASSSERGGNEKLFF. CDR3 nucleotide sequence: TGTGCCAGCAGCTCGGAGAGGGGGGGAAATGAAAAACTGTTTTTT. Full variable domain (outside the CDR3, taken from reference TRBV11-2 and TRBJ1-4): EAGVAQSPRYKIIEKRQSVAFWCNPISGHATLYWYQQILGQGPKLLIQFQNNGVVDDSQLPKDRFSAERLKGVDSTLKIQPAKLEDSAVYLCASSSERGGNEKLFFGSGTQLSVL.

The V call is TRBV28, the J call TRBJ1-1; 7 bases align to TRBD1. Per the germline V gene, CDR1 is MDHEN and CDR2 is SYDVKM. After removal of 6 bases from V and 4 bases from J, the junction contained 8 bases not matched to a gene. The CDR3 runs 14 residues. The CDR3 DNA follows: TGTGCCAGCAGCCAGGGGGATTCGGTCACTGAAGCTTTCTTT. Translating it yields CASSQGDSVTEAFF.

This clone was seen only once. V gene TRBV27 combines with J gene TRBJ2-2; D gene ambiguous. The CDR3 consists of 14 residues. Germline V gene data show CDR1 as MNHEY and CDR2 as SMNVEV (reference sequence). Trimming left V 3 bases short and J 4 bases short, with 9 bases between. CDR3 residues: CASSLAALTGELFF. The CDR3 nucleotides are TGTGCCAGCAGTTTGGCGGCCCTCACCGGGGAGCTGTTTTTT.

V is TRBV9 and J is TRBJ1-3; D not certain. The germline gives CDR1 SGDLS, CDR2 YYNGEE. This CDR3 region has 13 residues. The ends were cut back, 0 bases at V and 6 bases at J, with 7 bases in the middle. The CDR3 coding sequence is TGTGCCAGCAGCGTAGCTGCCTTAAACACCATATATTTT. Translating it yields CASSVAALNTIYF.

About this clone itself: Other nucleotide sequences in the sample specify the same CDR3. The CDR3 DNA follows: TGTGCCAGCAGTGAACAGGGGGCGGCGAACACTGAAGCTTTCTTT. Its protein is CASSEQGAANTEAFF. This chain connects TRBV28 to TRBJ1-1; 9 nucleotides align to TRBD1. Losses at the gene ends were 5 bases for V and 1 base for J; bases not matched to a gene: 5. CDR1 is MDHEN and CDR2 is SYDVKM in the germline V gene. The CDR3 runs to 15 residues.

The chain employs TRBV5-1 and TRBJ2-7; TRBD1 matches 10 bases. The CDR3 covers 15 residues. The V segment lost 4 bases and the J segment 2 bases; nucleotides outside the gene matches: 6. Per germline, CDR1 SGHRS and CDR2 YFSETQ. CDR3 sequence (DNA): TGCGCCAGCAGCAACCGGGACAGGGGCGCCTACGAGCAGTACTTC. Its translation: CASSNRDRGAYEQYF.

V usage is TRBV25-1 and J usage is TRBJ1-1; D gene uncertain. The CDR3 covers 15 residues. Looked up from germline, CDR1 is MGHDK and CDR2 is SYGVNS. With 6 bases removed from V and 2 bases from J, the gap between germline ends came to 16 bases. The CDR3 region is CASREAGQTNTEAFF. DNA of the CDR3: TGTGCCAGCAGGGAAGCGGGCCAGACCAACACTGAAGCTTTCTTT.

This sequence joins TRBV6-1 and TRBJ1-3, with a weak D call TRBD1 (5 bases). Germline lookup yields CDR1 MNHNS and CDR2 SASEGT. The V end was cut by 2 bases, the J end by 3 bases, with 11 bases between. The CDR3 runs 15 residues. In DNA form, the CDR3 reads TGTGCCAGCAGTGAATTGGGGCCAGGTGGAAACACCATATATTTT. Translated, it gives CASSELGPGGNTIYF.

This clone was seen just once. This chain connects TRBV9 to TRBJ2-1; D not resolved. Germline V gene sequence: CDR1 SGDLS, CDR2 YYNGEE. V shed 0 bases and J shed 6 bases, with 10 bases lying between them. This CDR3 contains 14 residues. The CDR3 protein is CASSVGVPGNEQFF. The CDR3 DNA reads TGTGCCAGCAGCGTAGGGGTCCCCGGCAATGAGCAGTTCTTC.

The CDR3 spells CASSGRGRLAVNTDTQYF. Written as DNA, the CDR3 is TGTGCCAGCAGCGGGAGGGGGAGACTAGCGGTAAACACAGATACGCAGTATTTT. This chain connects TRBV28 to TRBJ2-3; 9 bases agree with TRBD2. Germline V gives CDR1 MDHEN, CDR2 SYDVKM. This CDR3 is 18 amino acids long. The J segment lost 2 bases and the V segment lost 6 bases, leaving 15 bases of the junction unmatched.

This chain links TRBV29-1 with TRBJ2-1; no firm D call. CDR3 size: 15 residues. The V gene lost 2 bases and the J gene lost 5 bases, with 16 bases spanning the gap. Germline V gives CDR1 SQVTM, CDR2 ANQGSEA. Here the CDR3 DNA reads TGCAGCGTTGAACGTTTCCAGGCCGCGGACAATGAGCAGTTCTTC. It codes for CSVERFQAADNEQFF.

Of note for this clone: Other DNA sequences from this sample encode an identical CDR3 as well. V and J are TRBV5-6 and TRBJ1-3; tentatively, D is TRBD1 (6 bases). The CDR3 has 14 residues. The germline gives CDR1 SGHDT, CDR2 YYEEEE. V lost 2 bases, J lost 2 bases, and 8 bases lay in between. In DNA form, the CDR3 reads TGTGCCAGCAGCTTACGGGGGCCTGGAAACACCATATATTTT. This translates into CASSLRGPGNTIYF. Full variable domain (outside the CDR3, taken from reference TRBV5-6 and TRBJ1-3): DAGVTQSPTHLIKTRGQQVTLRCSPKSGHDTVSWYQQALGQGPQFIFQYYEEEERQRGNFPDRFSGHQFPNYSSELNVNALLLGDSALYLCASSLRGPGNTIYFGEGSWLTVV.

The rearrangement uses TRBV5-4 and TRBJ2-3; 11 bases fit TRBD2. This CDR3 is 16 amino acids long. V was clipped by 4 bases and J by 2 bases; unmatched bases: 6. CDR1 SGHNT and CDR2 YYREEE come from the germline V gene (reference sequence). The CDR3 bases are TGTGCCAGCAGCCGGAGACTAGCGGGAACCACAGATACGCAGTATTTT. Protein sequence: CASSRRLAGTTDTQYF.

The chain recombines TRBV7-3 with TRBJ1-1; D unresolved. The CDR3 sequence is 18 residues long. Germline CDR1 SGHTA, CDR2 FQGTGA. V was cut by 2 bases and J by 0 bases, with 19 bases left in between. CDR3 DNA: TGTGCCAGCAGCTTACAATGGGCCTTACAGCTCGTGAACACTGAAGCTTTCTTT. Protein product: CASSLQWALQLVNTEAFF.

About this clone itself: The identical CDR3 is also encoded by other nucleotide sequences in the sample. V gene TRBV19 combines with J gene TRBJ2-7; 7 positions agree with TRBD2. The V gene end was trimmed by 4 bases and the J gene end by 0 bases; junction bases not matched to a gene: 3. The germline V gene has CDR1 LNHDA and CDR2 SQIVND (reference sequence). There are 14 residues in the CDR3. The CDR3 coding sequence is TGTGCCAGTAGTACCCGCGGGGGCTCCTACGAGCAGTACTTC. Protein sequence: CASSTRGGSYEQYF.

V usage is TRBV20-1 and J usage is TRBJ2-5; TRBD1 or TRBD2 may be the D gene (5 bases each). The CDR3 consists of 11 residues. Germline-derived CDR1 and CDR2 are DFQATT and SNEGSKA (reference sequence). Trimming left V 7 bases short and J 4 bases short, with 10 bases between. CDR3 loop: CSDGGGETQYF. CDR3 bases: TGCAGTGATGGTGGGGGAGAGACCCAGTACTTC.

The V gene is TRBV11-1, the J gene TRBJ2-7; D unclear. V lost 1 base to trimming and J lost 0 bases, with 10 bases between them. The CDR3 runs to 15 residues. Germline V CDR1 and CDR2: SGHAT, FQDESV (reference sequence). CDR3 sequence: CASSLDPIDSYEQYF. The CDR3 coding sequence is TGTGCCAGCAGCTTAGATCCCATTGACTCCTACGAGCAGTACTTC.